A selection of T cell receptor beta chains follows, all from one sample in a study of shared clonotypes between healthy human individuals. The method was immunoSEQ multiplex PCR; TCRdb's version includes in-frame clones alone and lacks a portion of them. Of 450,000 to 500,000 clones in the sample, 79% were seen once. Source material: PBMCs. Every receptor here comes from a woman aged 40 to 55 in good health. Some clones in this sample may be carry-over from other donors' samples. Each CDR3 is given with its conserved first and last residue. The D gene is left open where the match is weak. Where a row states a size, it is once, few, many or the class of an expanded clone; other rows omit it.

v_call,clone_size,d_call,j_call,cdr3_nt,cdr3_aa
TRBV30,-,-,TRBJ2-7,TGTGCCTGGAGTGTACTAGGCAGGACTGGCACCTACGAGCAGTACTTC,CAWSVLGRTGTYEQYF
TRBV13,-,TRBD2,TRBJ2-3,TGTGCCAGCAGCCCACTAGCGGGATACACAGATACGCAGTATTTT,CASSPLAGYTDTQYF
TRBV4-1,-,TRBD2,TRBJ2-7,TGCGCCAGCAGCCGTCTGGGGCTATCTAGCGGGAGGTTACACGAGCAGTACTTC,CASSRLGLSSGRLHEQYF
TRBV5-1,-,-,TRBJ2-5,TGCGCCAGCAGCTTGGGACAGATCCAAGAGACCCAGTACTTC,CASSLGQIQETQYF
TRBV4-2,-,TRBD2,TRBJ2-1,TGTGCCAGCAGCCGGGCCACTAGCGAAAATGAGCAGTTCTTC,CASSRATSENEQFF
TRBV7-9,-,TRBD2,TRBJ2-3,TGTGCCAGCAGCCGCCGTGGACTAGAGGTCGCAGATACGCAGTATTTT,CASSRRGLEVADTQYF
TRBV7-2,few,-,TRBJ1-1,TGTGCCAGCAGCCCAGCGAACACTGAAGCTTTCTTT,CASSPANTEAFF
TRBV27,many,-,TRBJ2-1,TGTGCCAGCAGTTTATACACGCCGGAGGGCCCGTCTGAGCAGTTCTTC,CASSLYTPEGPSEQFF
TRBV21-1,-,-,TRBJ2-7,TGTGCCAGCAGCAAATGTGCGGGAGGTTACGAGCAGTACTTC,CASSKCAGGYEQYF
TRBV6-1,-,-,TRBJ1-4,TGTGCCAGCAAGGGGGTAACAACTAATGAAAAACTGTTTTTT,CASKGVTTNEKLFF
TRBV6-5,-,TRBD2,TRBJ2-1,TGTGCCAGCAGTTACTCAAGGGCGGGGGACCGCAATGAGCAGTTCTTC,CASSYSRAGDRNEQFF
TRBV9,-,TRBD2,TRBJ2-1,TGTGCCAGCAGCGCGCGAGCGGGATCCTACAATGAGCAGTTCTTC,CASSARAGSYNEQFF
TRBV7-3,-,TRBD2,TRBJ2-7,TGTGCCAGCAGCTCCGCCGGGACTAGCAGCGAGCAGTACTTC,CASSSAGTSSEQYF
TRBV11-3,-,-,TRBJ2-1,TGTGCCAGCAGCTTATTCTGGGGGAGCAATGAGCAGTTCTTC,CASSLFWGSNEQFF
TRBV4-1,-,TRBD1,TRBJ2-3,TGCGCCAGCAGCCAAAGGACAGGGGCGACAGATACGCAGTATTTT,CASSQRTGATDTQYF
TRBV5-4,-,TRBD1,TRBJ2-7,TGTGCCAGCGGAGGACAGGGCTACGAGCAGTACTTC,CASGGQGYEQYF